The rows below give T cell receptor beta chains drawn from one sample of a study of blood T cells in healthy people across ages. One entry per CDR3 protein, called by TCRdb with MiXCR from the 5' RACE reads. The data show 750,000 to 950,000 distinct CDR3 sequences, roughly 29% seen once. In addition, the sample was reused for a study of T cells of mothers and their children.

The source material was blood. All receptors derive from a woman between 40 and 50 years old in good health. Both conserved end residues are part of each CDR3. The order of the fields is CDR3 protein, CDR3 DNA, clone size, J gene, V gene, D gene. The D gene is left open where the match is weak. A row's size may be missing; if present it is once, few, many or a size class.

cdr3_aa: CASSGAGTTYYEQYF
cdr3_nt: TGTGCCAGCAGTGGGGCCGGGACCACTTACTACGAGCAGTACTTC
clone_size: many
j_call: TRBJ2-7
v_call: TRBV6-2/TRBV6-3
d_call: -

cdr3_aa: CASSPPGTVYGYTF
cdr3_nt: TGCGCCAGCAGCCCGCCCGGGACGGTGTATGGCTACACCTTC
clone_size: -
j_call: TRBJ1-2
v_call: TRBV4-1
d_call: -

cdr3_aa: CASTPGQGQETQYF
cdr3_nt: TGTGCCAGCACCCCGGGACAGGGTCAAGAGACCCAGTACTTC
clone_size: many
j_call: TRBJ2-5
v_call: TRBV28
d_call: TRBD1

cdr3_aa: CSAFGRDNYNEQFF
cdr3_nt: TGCAGTGCCTTCGGGCGGGACAACTACAATGAGCAGTTCTTC
clone_size: few
j_call: TRBJ2-1
v_call: TRBV20-1
d_call: -

cdr3_aa: CASSLDREDGELFF
cdr3_nt: TGCGCCAGCAGCTTGGACAGGGAGGACGGGGAGCTGTTTTTT
clone_size: once
j_call: TRBJ2-2
v_call: TRBV5-1
d_call: -

cdr3_aa: CASSVASGQQYEQYF
cdr3_nt: TGTGCCAGCAGCGTAGCTTCGGGACAGCAATACGAGCAGTACTTC
clone_size: many
j_call: TRBJ2-7
v_call: TRBV9
d_call: TRBD1

cdr3_aa: CSVAETDPYQPQHF
cdr3_nt: TGCAGCGTCGCAGAGACAGATCCCTATCAGCCCCAGCATTTT
clone_size: few
j_call: TRBJ1-5
v_call: TRBV29-1
d_call: -

cdr3_aa: CASSSPPHTEAFF
cdr3_nt: TGCGCCAGCAGCTCCCCCCCGCACACCGAAGCTTTCTTT
clone_size: -
j_call: TRBJ1-1
v_call: TRBV5-1
d_call: -

cdr3_aa: CASGQVAGAEAFF
cdr3_nt: TGTGCCAGCGGACAGGTCGCGGGAGCTGAAGCTTTCTTT
clone_size: -
j_call: TRBJ1-1
v_call: TRBV7-3
d_call: TRBD1

cdr3_aa: CASSAGGRLFSEAFF
cdr3_nt: TGTGCCAGCAGTGCCGGGGGGAGGTTGTTCTCTGAAGCTTTCTTT
clone_size: -
j_call: TRBJ1-1
v_call: TRBV6-5
d_call: -

cdr3_aa: CASSPSVVGNIQYF
cdr3_nt: TGTGCCAGCAGTCCTTCGGTAGTAGGAAACATTCAGTACTTC
clone_size: many
j_call: TRBJ2-4
v_call: TRBV11-2
d_call: -

cdr3_aa: CASSPQGMDAFF
cdr3_nt: TGTGCCAGCAGCCCACAGGGGATGGATGCTTTCTTT
clone_size: -
j_call: TRBJ1-1
v_call: TRBV12-3/TRBV12-4
d_call: TRBD1

cdr3_aa: CASSSSRSSTEAFF
cdr3_nt: TGTGCCAGCAGCTCCTCGCGGAGTAGCACTGAAGCTTTCTTT
clone_size: -
j_call: TRBJ1-1
v_call: TRBV3-1
d_call: -

cdr3_aa: CASSGTLTTEAFF
cdr3_nt: TGTGCCAGCAGTGGGACACTAACAACTGAAGCTTTCTTT
clone_size: -
j_call: TRBJ1-1
v_call: TRBV2
d_call: -

cdr3_aa: CAWSVQSGSNEQFF
cdr3_nt: TGTGCCTGGAGTGTACAATCGGGGTCCAATGAGCAGTTCTTC
clone_size: once
j_call: TRBJ2-1
v_call: TRBV30
d_call: -

cdr3_aa: CASSSLTSGGQETQYF
cdr3_nt: TGTGCCAGCAGTTCCCTGACTAGCGGGGGCCAAGAGACCCAGTACTTC
clone_size: few
j_call: TRBJ2-5
v_call: TRBV6-5
d_call: TRBD2

cdr3_aa: CASSPGFAGGSNEQYF
cdr3_nt: TGCGCCAGCAGCCCCGGATTCGCGGGGGGGAGTAACGAGCAGTACTTC
clone_size: -
j_call: TRBJ2-7
v_call: TRBV4-1
d_call: TRBD2

cdr3_aa: CASSERGNTGAFF
cdr3_nt: TGTGCCAGCAGTGAACGGGGGAACACTGGAGCTTTCTTT
clone_size: -
j_call: TRBJ1-1
v_call: TRBV6-1
d_call: -

cdr3_aa: CASSPVDGGAGYEQFF
cdr3_nt: TGCGCCAGCAGCCCCGTAGATGGGGGCGCGGGCTATGAGCAGTTCTTC
clone_size: many
j_call: TRBJ2-1
v_call: TRBV5-1
d_call: -

cdr3_aa: CSVEDGFREGDEQFF
cdr3_nt: TGCAGCGTTGAAGATGGTTTCCGGGAAGGTGATGAGCAGTTCTTC
clone_size: many
j_call: TRBJ2-1
v_call: TRBV29-1
d_call: -

cdr3_aa: CASSYESFEQYF
cdr3_nt: TGTGCCAGCAGTTACGAGAGTTTCGAGCAGTACTTC
clone_size: many
j_call: TRBJ2-7
v_call: TRBV6-2/TRBV6-3
d_call: -

cdr3_aa: CSAPSTENYEQYF
cdr3_nt: TGCAGTGCCCCATCTACAGAGAACTACGAGCAGTACTTC
clone_size: many
j_call: TRBJ2-7
v_call: TRBV20-1
d_call: -

cdr3_aa: CASSRPPDRSWETDTQYF
cdr3_nt: TGTGCCAGCAGCCGCCCGCCTGACAGGTCTTGGGAGACAGATACGCAGTATTTT
clone_size: -
j_call: TRBJ2-3
v_call: TRBV28
d_call: -

cdr3_aa: CASSPGGPTETQYF
cdr3_nt: TGCGCCAGCAGTCCGGGGGGGCCCACGGAGACCCAGTACTTC
clone_size: few
j_call: TRBJ2-5
v_call: TRBV5-1
d_call: TRBD2

cdr3_aa: CAISESRGLYNEQFF
cdr3_nt: TGTGCCATCAGTGAGTCACGGGGTCTGTACAATGAGCAGTTCTTC
clone_size: few
j_call: TRBJ2-1
v_call: TRBV10-3
d_call: -

cdr3_aa: CAGSTGQVLTYEQYF
cdr3_nt: TGCGCCGGCAGCACAGGACAGGTTTTAACCTACGAGCAGTACTTC
clone_size: -
j_call: TRBJ2-7
v_call: TRBV5-1
d_call: TRBD1

cdr3_aa: CASSYSSFIDRDITYEQYF
cdr3_nt: TGTGCCAGCAGTTACTCGAGTTTTATCGATAGGGACATAACCTACGAGCAGTACTTC
clone_size: -
j_call: TRBJ2-7
v_call: TRBV6-5
d_call: -

cdr3_aa: CASSPQGLGEQYF
cdr3_nt: TGTGCCAGCTCACCACAGGGTTTGGGCGAGCAGTACTTC
clone_size: -
j_call: TRBJ2-7
v_call: TRBV18
d_call: -

cdr3_aa: CASTWAGGTLHF
cdr3_nt: TGTGCCAGCACTTGGGCCGGGGGTACCCTCCACTTT
clone_size: -
j_call: TRBJ1-6
v_call: TRBV12-3/TRBV12-4
d_call: -

cdr3_aa: CASSYGLAGNYNEQFF
cdr3_nt: TGTGCCAGCAGTTACGGACTAGCGGGGAACTACAATGAGCAGTTCTTC
clone_size: -
j_call: TRBJ2-1
v_call: TRBV6-2/TRBV6-3
d_call: TRBD2

cdr3_aa: CASSQRNAGGGSDTQYF
cdr3_nt: TGTGCCAGCAGCCAGCGGAACGCGGGGGGCGGATCAGATACGCAGTATTTT
clone_size: -
j_call: TRBJ2-3
v_call: TRBV7-8
d_call: TRBD2

cdr3_aa: CASSTTSGGGDEQYF
cdr3_nt: TGTGCCAGCAGTACAACTAGCGGGGGGGGGGACGAGCAGTACTTC
clone_size: -
j_call: TRBJ2-7
v_call: TRBV12-3/TRBV12-4
d_call: TRBD2

cdr3_aa: CASSCSRGFHEQYF
cdr3_nt: TGTGCCAGCAGCTGCAGCAGGGGTTTCCACGAGCAGTACTTC
clone_size: -
j_call: TRBJ2-7
v_call: TRBV11-1
d_call: -

cdr3_aa: CASSRDRVYGYTF
cdr3_nt: TGTGCCAGCAGCCGGGACAGGGTCTATGGCTACACCTTC
clone_size: many
j_call: TRBJ1-2
v_call: TRBV12-3/TRBV12-4
d_call: TRBD1

cdr3_aa: CASSLSWVPSSYNEQYF
cdr3_nt: TGTGCCAGCAGCTTAAGTTGGGTCCCGAGCTCCTACAATGAGCAGTACTTC
clone_size: -
j_call: TRBJ2-7
v_call: TRBV7-6
d_call: -

cdr3_aa: CASSLPPAGPLTEAFF
cdr3_nt: TGCGCCAGCAGCTTGCCTCCCGCCGGCCCCCTCACTGAAGCTTTCTTT
clone_size: few
j_call: TRBJ1-1
v_call: TRBV5-1
d_call: -

cdr3_aa: CASSLDSYEAFF
cdr3_nt: TGCGCCAGCAGCTTGGACTCTTATGAAGCTTTCTTT
clone_size: many
j_call: TRBJ1-1
v_call: TRBV5-1
d_call: -

cdr3_aa: CSSTGGLNEQFF
cdr3_nt: TGCAGCTCCACAGGGGGCCTGAATGAGCAGTTCTTC
clone_size: many
j_call: TRBJ2-1
v_call: TRBV29-1
d_call: TRBD1

cdr3_aa: CASSDYRDRGADQYF
cdr3_nt: TGTGCCAGCAGTGACTACCGGGACAGGGGAGCCGATCAGTACTTC
clone_size: many
j_call: TRBJ2-7
v_call: TRBV27
d_call: TRBD1

cdr3_aa: CASSYSRRIPYGYTF
cdr3_nt: TGTGCCAGCAGTTACTCGAGGCGTATACCCTATGGCTACACCTTC
clone_size: -
j_call: TRBJ1-2
v_call: TRBV6-5
d_call: -

cdr3_aa: CASSMGDRGRNTGELFF
cdr3_nt: TGTGCCAGCAGTATGGGGGACAGGGGGCGAAACACCGGAGAGCTGTTTTTT
clone_size: -
j_call: TRBJ2-2
v_call: TRBV6-6
d_call: TRBD1

cdr3_aa: CASSMENSFDQHF
cdr3_nt: TGTGCCAGTAGTATGGAAAACAGCTTCGATCAGCATTTT
clone_size: -
j_call: TRBJ1-5
v_call: TRBV19
d_call: -

cdr3_aa: CASSLLSSWGNEQFF
cdr3_nt: TGTGCCAGCAGTCTCCTCTCGAGCTGGGGCAATGAGCAGTTCTTC
clone_size: few
j_call: TRBJ2-1
v_call: TRBV12-3/TRBV12-4
d_call: -

cdr3_aa: CASSYSGQGKDGYTF
cdr3_nt: TGTGCCAGCAGTTACTCGGGACAGGGGAAAGATGGCTACACCTTC
clone_size: few
j_call: TRBJ1-2
v_call: TRBV6-5
d_call: TRBD1

cdr3_aa: CASSSDRSTINEQFF
cdr3_nt: TGTGCCAGCAGCTCCGACAGGTCGACCATTAATGAGCAGTTCTTC
clone_size: -
j_call: TRBJ2-1
v_call: TRBV7-2
d_call: -

cdr3_aa: CASSVGGPEQFF
cdr3_nt: TGTGCCAGCAGCGTGGGGGGGCCTGAGCAGTTCTTC
clone_size: -
j_call: TRBJ2-1
v_call: TRBV6-5
d_call: -

cdr3_aa: CASSSGTEGNTQYF
cdr3_nt: TGTGCCAGCAGCTCCGGGACAGAGGGAAATACGCAGTATTTT
clone_size: -
j_call: TRBJ2-3
v_call: TRBV7-2
d_call: TRBD1

cdr3_aa: CSARDTGRGMEELFF
cdr3_nt: TGCAGTGCTAGAGATACGGGCAGGGGGATGGAGGAGCTGTTTTTT
clone_size: few
j_call: TRBJ2-2
v_call: TRBV20-1
d_call: TRBD1

cdr3_aa: CASSWKDLTDTQYF
cdr3_nt: TGTGCCAGCAGCTGGAAGGATCTCACAGATACGCAGTATTTT
clone_size: -
j_call: TRBJ2-3
v_call: TRBV5-1
d_call: -

cdr3_aa: CASSSEAFF
cdr3_nt: TGTGCCAGCAGCTCTGAAGCTTTCTTT
clone_size: many
j_call: TRBJ1-1
v_call: TRBV7-3
d_call: -

cdr3_aa: CANSLAIRETQYF
cdr3_nt: TGTGCCAACAGTTTAGCGATCCGAGAGACCCAGTACTTC
clone_size: -
j_call: TRBJ2-5
v_call: TRBV12-3/TRBV12-4
d_call: -

cdr3_aa: CASSTATSGTTDTQYF
cdr3_nt: TGTGCCAGCAGCACCGCGACTAGCGGAACTACAGATACGCAGTATTTT
clone_size: many
j_call: TRBJ2-3
v_call: TRBV11-2
d_call: TRBD2

cdr3_aa: CASGEWNTEAFF
cdr3_nt: TGCGCCAGCGGTGAGTGGAACACTGAAGCTTTCTTT
clone_size: once
j_call: TRBJ1-1
v_call: TRBV10-2
d_call: -

cdr3_aa: CTSSRQMGEQFF
cdr3_nt: TGTACCAGCAGCCGACAGATGGGTGAGCAGTTCTTC
clone_size: -
j_call: TRBJ2-1
v_call: TRBV11-2
d_call: -

cdr3_aa: CSARDAVGNEQYF
cdr3_nt: TGCAGTGCTAGAGATGCGGTCGGGAATGAGCAGTACTTC
clone_size: few
j_call: TRBJ2-5
v_call: TRBV20-1
d_call: -

cdr3_aa: CSAARGELGEQYF
cdr3_nt: TGCAGCGCCGCGCGGGGGGAACTTGGCGAGCAGTACTTC
clone_size: many
j_call: TRBJ2-7
v_call: TRBV29-1
d_call: TRBD2

cdr3_aa: CASSGAGTGGDYGYTF
cdr3_nt: TGCGCCAGCAGCGGCGCCGGGACAGGGGGCGACTATGGCTACACCTTC
clone_size: many
j_call: TRBJ1-2
v_call: TRBV5-1
d_call: TRBD1